The entry that follows covers one T cell receptor beta chain sequence. The record originates from a study of shared T cell receptors in the human thymus. Per the germline V gene, CDR1 is SQVTM and CDR2 is ANQGSEA. CDR3 length: 14 residues. V lost 0 bases to trimming and J lost 12 bases; unmatched junction nucleotides: 7. Only in-frame clones appear in the TCRdb table, and some are missing; sequencing was by immunoSEQ multiplex PCR. The table includes hundreds of thousands of clones, around 87% detected once. These sequences were also reported in another study, on human thymus T cells. As that study records: The source of the thymus tissue was resections taken during corrective heart surgery. Biased V and J segment usage appeared in thymus and peripheral blood. Thymic repertoires of unrelated individuals were reported in related research to overlap highly.

Sequencing was performed on thymocytes. The receptor comes from a boy in the first two years of life with a congenital heart defect. V is TRBV29-1 and J is TRBJ2-1; 11 bases map to TRBD1. Written as DNA, the CDR3 is TGCAGCGTTGAAGAACCGGGGACAGGGGGTCGGCAGTTCTTC. Encoded protein: CSVEEPGTGGRQFF.